The T cell receptor (beta chain) under discussion was sequenced for a study of blood T cell repertoires in COVID-19. Study background: Researchers got acute and convalescent COVID-19 samples from the United States, Italy and Spain.

Germline-derived CDR1 and CDR2 are LGHNA and YSLEER. The CDR3 sequence is 13 residues long. V dropped 0 bases and J dropped 6 bases, with 6 bases sitting between them. Original methodology: For nucleated cells, counts were estimated from reference gene primer amplification. Profiled with immunoSEQ multiplex PCR; TCRdb holds only in-frame clones, not every one. V, J and clone size are those of that table, while D and trimming were read from the DNA. The sample lists over 600,000 clones, approximately 90% occurring once. Sample: peripheral blood. V and J are TRBV4-3 and TRBJ2-1; D is unclear. This receptor was taken from a young woman with acute or convalescent COVID-19. CDR3 amino acids: CASSQDSANEQFF. The CDR3 coding sequence is TGCGCCAGCAGCCAAGACAGCGCCAATGAGCAGTTCTTC.